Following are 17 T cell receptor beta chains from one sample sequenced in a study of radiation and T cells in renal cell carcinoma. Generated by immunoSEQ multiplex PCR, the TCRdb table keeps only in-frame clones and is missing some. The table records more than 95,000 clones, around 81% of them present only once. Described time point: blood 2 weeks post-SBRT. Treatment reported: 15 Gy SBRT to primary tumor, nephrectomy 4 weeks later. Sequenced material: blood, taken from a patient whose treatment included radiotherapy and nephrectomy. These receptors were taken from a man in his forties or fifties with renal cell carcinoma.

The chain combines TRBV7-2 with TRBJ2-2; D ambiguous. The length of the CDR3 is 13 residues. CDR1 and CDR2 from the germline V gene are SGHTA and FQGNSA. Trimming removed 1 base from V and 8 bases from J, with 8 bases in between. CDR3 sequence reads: CASSLVFRGELFF. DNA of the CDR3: TGTGCCAGCAGCTTAGTCTTTAGGGGGGAGCTGTTTTTT.

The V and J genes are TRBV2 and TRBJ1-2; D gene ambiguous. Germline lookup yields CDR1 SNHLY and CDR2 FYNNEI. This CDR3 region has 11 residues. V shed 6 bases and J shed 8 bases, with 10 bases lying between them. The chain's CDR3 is CASSPTRGYTF. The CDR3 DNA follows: TGTGCCAGCAGCCCGACACGCGGCTACACCTTC.

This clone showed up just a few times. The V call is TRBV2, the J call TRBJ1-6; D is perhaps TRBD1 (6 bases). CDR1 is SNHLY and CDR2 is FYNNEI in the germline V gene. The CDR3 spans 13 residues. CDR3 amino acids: CASQGHHNSPLHF. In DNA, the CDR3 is TGTGCTAGTCAGGGACACCATAATTCACCCCTCCACTTT.

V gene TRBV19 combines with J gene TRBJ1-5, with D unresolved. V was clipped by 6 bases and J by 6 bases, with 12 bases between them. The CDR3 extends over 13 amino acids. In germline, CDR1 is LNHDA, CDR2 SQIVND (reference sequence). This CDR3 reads CASRDSRGQPQHF. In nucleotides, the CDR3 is TGTGCCAGTAGGGACTCTCGGGGTCAGCCCCAGCATTTT.

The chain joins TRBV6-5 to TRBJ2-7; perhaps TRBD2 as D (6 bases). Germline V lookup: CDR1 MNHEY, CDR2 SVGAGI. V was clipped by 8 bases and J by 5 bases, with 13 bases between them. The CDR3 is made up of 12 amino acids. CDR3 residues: CASGAGSNEQYF. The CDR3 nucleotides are TGTGCCAGCGGGGCGGGATCCAACGAGCAGTACTTC.

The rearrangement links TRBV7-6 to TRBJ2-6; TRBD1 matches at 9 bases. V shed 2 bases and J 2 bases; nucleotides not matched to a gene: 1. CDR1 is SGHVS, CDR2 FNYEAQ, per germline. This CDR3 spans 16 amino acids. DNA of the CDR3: TGTGCCAGCAGCTTATGGACAGGGGCTGGGGCCAACGTCCTGACTTTC. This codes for CASSLWTGAGANVLTF.

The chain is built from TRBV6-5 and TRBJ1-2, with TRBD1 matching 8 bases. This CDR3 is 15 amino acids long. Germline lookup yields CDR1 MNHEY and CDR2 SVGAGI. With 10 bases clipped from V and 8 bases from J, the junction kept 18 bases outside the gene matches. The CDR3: CATGSQDRGFRGYTF. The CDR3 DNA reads TGTGCCACTGGGTCCCAAGACAGGGGTTTTAGAGGCTACACCTTC.

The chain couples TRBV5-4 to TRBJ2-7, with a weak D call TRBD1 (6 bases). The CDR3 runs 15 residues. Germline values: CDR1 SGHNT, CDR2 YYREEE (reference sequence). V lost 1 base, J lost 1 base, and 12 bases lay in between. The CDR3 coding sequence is TGTGCCAGCAGCTTGTCAGGGGTCGGTTCCTACGAGCAGTACTTC. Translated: CASSLSGVGSYEQYF.

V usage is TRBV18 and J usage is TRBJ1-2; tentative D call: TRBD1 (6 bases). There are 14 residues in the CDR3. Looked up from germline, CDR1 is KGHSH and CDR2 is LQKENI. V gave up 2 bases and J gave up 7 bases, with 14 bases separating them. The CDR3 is CASSPSNRAFGYTF. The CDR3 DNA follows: TGTGCCAGCTCACCAAGTAACAGGGCCTTTGGCTACACCTTC. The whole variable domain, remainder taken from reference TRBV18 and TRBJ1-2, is NAGVMQNPRHLVRRRGQEARLRCSPMKGHSHVYWYRQLPEEGLKFMVYLQKENIIDESGMPKERFSAEFPKEGPSILRIQQVVRGDSAAYFCASSPSNRAFGYTFGSGTRLTVV.

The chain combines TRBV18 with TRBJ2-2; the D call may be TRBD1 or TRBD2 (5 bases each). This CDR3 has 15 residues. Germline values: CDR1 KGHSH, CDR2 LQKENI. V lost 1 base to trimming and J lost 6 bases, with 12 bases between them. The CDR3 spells CASSPRDGQAGELFF. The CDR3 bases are TGTGCCAGCTCACCACGGGACGGCCAGGCCGGGGAGCTGTTTTTT.

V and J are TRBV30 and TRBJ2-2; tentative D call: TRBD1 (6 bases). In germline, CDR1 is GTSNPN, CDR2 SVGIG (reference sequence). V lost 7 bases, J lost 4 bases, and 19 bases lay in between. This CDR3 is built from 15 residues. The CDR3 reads CAFQSGTSVTGELFF. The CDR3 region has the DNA TGTGCCTTCCAATCCGGGACAAGCGTCACCGGGGAGCTGTTTTTT. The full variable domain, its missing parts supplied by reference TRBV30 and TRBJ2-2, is SQTIHQWPATLVQPVGSPLSLECTVEGTSNPNLYWYRQAAGRGLQLLFYSVGIGQISSEVPQNLSASRPQDRQFILSSKKLLLSDSGFYLCAFQSGTSVTGELFFGEGSRLTVL.

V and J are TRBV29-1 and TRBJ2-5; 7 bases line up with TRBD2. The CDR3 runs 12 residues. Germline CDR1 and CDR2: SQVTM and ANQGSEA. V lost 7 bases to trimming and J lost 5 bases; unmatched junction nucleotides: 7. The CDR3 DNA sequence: TGCAGCGCCACGACTAGCCACGAGACCCAGTACTTC. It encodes CSATTSHETQYF.

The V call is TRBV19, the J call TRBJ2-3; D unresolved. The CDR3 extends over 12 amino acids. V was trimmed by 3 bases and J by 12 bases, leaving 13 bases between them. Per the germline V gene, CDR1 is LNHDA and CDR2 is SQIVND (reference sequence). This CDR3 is CASSMAAEVQYF. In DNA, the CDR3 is TGTGCCAGTAGTATGGCAGCAGAGGTCCAGTATTTT.

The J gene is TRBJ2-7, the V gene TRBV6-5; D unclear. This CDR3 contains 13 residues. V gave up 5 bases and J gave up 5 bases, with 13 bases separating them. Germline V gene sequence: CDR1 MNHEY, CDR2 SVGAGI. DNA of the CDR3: TGTGCCAGCAGTGGCGGTTTTGTCGACGAGCAGTACTTC. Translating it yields CASSGGFVDEQYF.

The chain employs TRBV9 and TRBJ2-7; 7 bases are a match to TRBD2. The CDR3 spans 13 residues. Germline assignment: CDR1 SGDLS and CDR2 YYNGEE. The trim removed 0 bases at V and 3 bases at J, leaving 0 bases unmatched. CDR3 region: CASSVGGSYEQYF. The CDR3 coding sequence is TGTGCCAGCAGCGTAGGCGGGAGCTACGAGCAGTACTTC.

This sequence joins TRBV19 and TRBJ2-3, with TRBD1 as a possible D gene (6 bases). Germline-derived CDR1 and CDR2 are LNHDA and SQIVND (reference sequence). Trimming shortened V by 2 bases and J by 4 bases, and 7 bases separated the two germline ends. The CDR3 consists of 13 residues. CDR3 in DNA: TGTGCCAGTAGTATACAGGGGTCAGATACGCAGTATTTT. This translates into CASSIQGSDTQYF.

The DNA of the CDR3 is TGTGCCAGCCGGGGGACTAGCCTAGAAGGGGAGCTGTTTTTT. It is translated as CASRGTSLEGELFF. V usage is TRBV2 and J usage is TRBJ2-2, with 9 bases identical to TRBD2. The junction had 9 bases not matched to a gene; V was cut back by 8 bases and J by 8 bases. The germline V gene has CDR1 SNHLY and CDR2 FYNNEI. This CDR3 spans 14 amino acids.